The sequence of this T cell receptor (beta chain) was determined in a study of T-cell memory formation after mild COVID-19. Each CDR3 protein gets one entry after TCRdb re-called the 5' RACE reads with MiXCR. This sample has around 110,000 distinct CDR3 sequences, with around an eighth found just once. The CDR3 extends over 14 amino acids. Trimming removed 2 bases from V and 1 base from J, with 5 bases in between. CDR1 and CDR2 from the germline V gene are MNHEY and SVGAGI. This clonotype was observed at least ten times. This chain links TRBV6-5 with TRBJ1-4; D is ambiguous. The sample comprised PBMCs or a T cell subset sorted from them (not recorded which). This clonotype was obtained from an adult woman who had mild COVID-19 (a few samples of this study predate the infection). Cell type and time point are not known. CDR3 sequence reads: CASSYMGTNEKLFF. The CDR3 nucleotides are TGTGCCAGCAGTTACATGGGAACTAATGAAAAACTGTTTTTT.